The 19 T cell receptor beta chains below come from one sample, sequenced in a study of cytomegalovirus exposure and HLA in healthy donors. The protocol was immunoSEQ multiplex PCR, while the TCRdb copy is restricted to in-frame clones and leaves out a portion. The profile shows 110,000 or so clones, about 82% of them singletons. Sequencing input: PBMCs. Receptor source: a man aged 18 to 30 in good health and CMV-seronegative.

V usage is TRBV10-3 and J usage is TRBJ1-3; no definite D call. This CDR3 has 16 residues. The germline CDR1 and CDR2 sequences are ENHRY and SYGVKD. Trimming removed 0 bases from V and 2 bases from J, with 11 bases in between. The DNA for the CDR3 is TGTGCCATCAGTGAGTCAATATCTGTTCCTGGAAACACCATATATTTT. Its translation: CAISESISVPGNTIYF.

The J gene is TRBJ1-1, the V gene TRBV30; D gene uncertain. Germline loops: CDR1 GTSNPN, CDR2 SVGIG (reference sequence). Trimming pared 2 bases from V and 3 bases from J, leaving 10 bases between. The CDR3 has 13 amino acids. This CDR3 is CAWSRSGDTEAFF. As DNA, the CDR3 is TGTGCCTGGAGTAGGTCCGGGGACACTGAAGCTTTCTTT.

This chain links TRBV4-1 with TRBJ2-1, with 11 nucleotides matching TRBD2. In germline, CDR1 is MGHRA, CDR2 YSYEKL. Trimming removed 0 bases from V and 7 bases from J; junction bases left unmatched: 5. The CDR3 is made up of 16 amino acids. The CDR3 reads CASSQETSGSGNEQFF. DNA of the CDR3: TGCGCCAGCAGCCAAGAAACTAGCGGGAGCGGGAATGAGCAGTTCTTC.

The gene calls are TRBV5-6 and TRBJ2-7, with 9 bases identical to TRBD1. With V trimmed by 6 bases and J by 2 bases, 9 bases remained unmatched. The CDR3 extends over 15 amino acids. Germline CDR1 reads SGHDT; CDR2 reads YYEEEE. In DNA form, the CDR3 reads TGTGCCAGCATTGGGGCCGGGACAGGGACCTACGAGCAGTACTTC. It specifies CASIGAGTGTYEQYF.

V and J are TRBV18 and TRBJ1-1; D unresolved. Trimming removed 0 bases at V and 0 bases at J, with 8 bases between. Germline values: CDR1 KGHSH, CDR2 LQKENI. The CDR3 consists of 15 residues. CDR3 nucleotide sequence: TGTGCCAGCTCACCACCTATTGTTCTGAACACTGAAGCTTTCTTT. It translates to CASSPPIVLNTEAFF.

The V and J genes are TRBV30 and TRBJ1-6; D is perhaps TRBD1 (5 bases). The CDR3 runs 15 residues. Germline lookup yields CDR1 GTSNPN and CDR2 SVGIG (reference sequence). Trimming left V 4 bases short and J 0 bases short, with 10 bases between. The CDR3, as DNA: TGTGCCTGGACCGAAAGGGGCTCCTATAATTCACCCCTCCACTTT. Translation: CAWTERGSYNSPLHF.

V gene TRBV5-6 combines with J gene TRBJ1-2, with a weak D call TRBD1 (5 bases). In germline, CDR1 is SGHDT, CDR2 YYEEEE. The CDR3 length is 12 residues. V lost 4 bases to trimming and J lost 8 bases, with 12 bases between them. The DNA for the CDR3 is TGTGCCAGCAGCCCTCAGGGACTCGGCTACACCTTC. Protein: CASSPQGLGYTF.

The CDR3 here is CASSGLAGNTDTQYF. In DNA form, the CDR3 reads TGTGCCAGCAGTGGACTAGCGGGAAACACAGATACGCAGTATTTT. The chain links TRBV2 to TRBJ2-3; 11 nucleotides match TRBD2. Germline V gives CDR1 SNHLY, CDR2 FYNNEI. The CDR3 length is 15 residues. Trimming cost V 4 bases and J 2 bases; bases outside gene matches: 2.

V and J are TRBV19 and TRBJ1-5, with TRBD1 matching 8 bases. After removal of 2 bases from V and 6 bases from J, the junction contained 9 bases not matched to a gene. Germline V gene lookup returns CDR1 LNHDA and CDR2 SQIVND (reference sequence). The CDR3 loop spans 16 amino acids. The CDR3 here is CASSILRGQEGQPQHF. In DNA form, the CDR3 reads TGTGCCAGTAGTATACTCAGGGGGCAGGAAGGTCAGCCCCAGCATTTT.

The chain joins TRBV6-1 to TRBJ1-1; tentative D call: TRBD1 (5 bases). Germline V gene data show CDR1 as MNHNS and CDR2 as SASEGT. CDR3 length: 14 amino acids. Trimming took 1 base from V and 3 from J, leaving 9 bases between them. CDR3 loop: CASSEVTGYTEAFF. The CDR3 nucleotides are TGTGCCAGCAGTGAAGTAACAGGCTACACTGAAGCTTTCTTT.

Regarding this clone: One end of the junction varies from germline; a read error may be responsible. V usage is TRBV7-7 and J usage is TRBJ2-7; 8 bases map to TRBD1. The CDR3 has 13 residues. Germline V gene data show CDR1 as SSHAT and CDR2 as FNYEAQ (reference sequence). CDR3 nucleotide sequence: TGTGCTAGCAGCCTTGGGACAGGCTACGAGCAGTACTTC. It codes for CASSLGTGYEQYF.

This clone was seen a handful of times. The chain employs TRBV4-1 and TRBJ1-5, with D tentatively TRBD1 (6 bases). The CDR3 contains 14 residues. V dropped 1 base and J dropped 2 bases, with 6 bases sitting between them. Per the germline V gene, CDR1 is MGHRA and CDR2 is YSYEKL. The CDR3 protein is CASSQGQGNQPQHF. Written as DNA, the CDR3 is TGCGCCAGCAGCCAAGGACAGGGCAATCAGCCCCAGCATTTT.

The chain uses TRBV9 and TRBJ2-7; 9 bases match TRBD2. Germline CDR1 and CDR2: SGDLS and YYNGEE. The V segment lost 0 bases and the J segment 6 bases; nucleotides outside the gene matches: 7. The CDR3 totals 15 residues. CDR3 DNA sequence: TGTGCCAGCAGCGTAGCTGGAGCGGGAGGAAGCGAGCAGTACTTC. Protein sequence: CASSVAGAGGSEQYF. Drawing the rest from reference TRBV9 and TRBJ2-7, the complete variable domain is DSGVTQTPKHLITATGQRVTLRCSPRSGDLSVYWYQQSLDQGLQFLIQYYNGEERAKGNILERFSAQQFPDLHSELNLSSLELGDSALYFCASSVAGAGGSEQYFGPGTRLTVT.

The V gene is TRBV29-1, the J gene TRBJ1-2; 12 bases are shared with TRBD1. Germline CDR1 and CDR2: SQVTM and ANQGSEA. V was clipped by 7 bases and J by 2 bases; unmatched bases: 8. This CDR3 comprises 15 residues. In DNA form, the CDR3 reads TGCAGCGCCGGAATGGGACAGGGGGCCAACTATGGCTACACCTTC. Its translation is CSAGMGQGANYGYTF. The complete variable domain, with remaining parts taken from reference TRBV29-1 and TRBJ1-2, reads SAVISQKPSRDICQRGTSLTIQCQVDSQVTMMFWYRQQPGQSLTLIATANQGSEATYESGFVIDKFPISRPNLTFSTLTVSNMSPEDSSIYLCSAGMGQGANYGYTFGSGTRLTVV.

The sample holds one count of this clone. The genes are TRBV7-2 and TRBJ2-3; 7 bases agree with TRBD2. Germline CDR1 SGHTA, CDR2 FQGNSA. Trimming cost V 0 bases and J 8 bases; bases outside gene matches: 11. CDR3 length: 16 amino acids. The CDR3 DNA reads as TGTGCCAGCAGCTTAGCGCGGGCTAGCGGTTGGGGTACGCAGTATTTT. Its translation is CASSLARASGWGTQYF.

V and J are TRBV6-6 and TRBJ1-5, with 9 bases identical to TRBD1. This CDR3 is 16 amino acids long. CDR1 and CDR2 (germline): MNHNY, SVGAGI (reference sequence). V gave up 6 bases and J gave up 4 bases; unmatched junction bases: 10. CDR3 bases: TGTGCCAGCAGGACCACCGGGACAGGGTATAATCAGCCCCAGCATTTT. It specifies CASRTTGTGYNQPQHF.

The chain employs TRBV19 and TRBJ2-2, with 9 bases that match TRBD1. The CDR3 totals 14 residues. V gave up 7 bases and J gave up 5 bases; unmatched junction bases: 5. From germline, CDR1 is LNHDA and CDR2 SQIVND (reference sequence). In DNA, the CDR3 is TGTGCCAGTATCGGGACAGGGTGGACCGGGGAGCTGTTTTTT. This encodes CASIGTGWTGELFF.

The V call is TRBV7-6, the J call TRBJ2-1, with 12 bases aligning to TRBD2. V shed 5 bases and J 12 bases; nucleotides not matched to a gene: 8. From germline, CDR1 is SGHVS and CDR2 FNYEAQ. CDR3 length equals 14 residues. CDR3 amino acids: CASSPGTSGWGQFF. CDR3 bases: TGTGCCAGCAGCCCCGGGACTAGCGGGTGGGGGCAGTTCTTC.

This chain joins TRBV29-1 and TRBJ1-1; 8 bases align to TRBD1. Trimming at V came to 7 bases and at J to 2 bases, leaving 12 bases not matched to a gene. The CDR3 length is 15 residues. Germline V gives CDR1 SQVTM, CDR2 ANQGSEA. Here the CDR3 DNA reads TGCAGCGCCGCGAAGTGGGGACAGGCCAACACTGAAGCTTTCTTT. This translates into CSAAKWGQANTEAFF.